This entry describes one T cell receptor (beta chain). The antigen remains unidentified. The CDR3 covers 13 residues. Trimming shortened V by 8 bases and J by 2 bases, and 11 bases separated the two germline ends. Germline CDR1 is SSHAT and CDR2 is FNYEAQ (reference sequence). These data originate in a study of cytomegalovirus exposure and HLA in healthy donors. Both 60 Vbeta primers and 13 Jbeta primers went into the PCR. Sequencing was performed with immunoSEQ multiplex PCR; in TCRdb, only in-frame clones are kept and a portion is missing. The sample lists 60,000 or so clones; around 85% were seen once. The study, taken as a whole, reports: Productive rates of about 87% or about 30% were seen for most TCR beta V segments in an earlier analysis.

Sequenced input: PBMCs. The chain is built from TRBV7-7 and TRBJ2-3; D ambiguous. This sequence originates from a man between 40 and 49 years old in good health and CMV-seronegative. The CDR3 DNA sequence: TGTGCCAGCGCGGTTTCCACCACAGATACGCAGTATTTT. It translates to CASAVSTTDTQYF.